These T cell receptor beta chains were read from a single sample in a study of T cells in Graves' hyperthyroidism and ophthalmopathy. MiXCR, applied by TCRdb to the multiplex PCR reads, yields one record per CDR3 protein. The profile shows just under 750,000 distinct CDR3 sequences, roughly 32% of them singletons. What was sequenced was blood. These TCRs come from a woman in her thirties or forties with Graves' hyperthyroidism. Each CDR3 is given with its conserved first and last residue. Fields, in order: CDR3 protein, CDR3 DNA, clone size, V gene, D gene, J gene. D genes are given only for firm matches. Not all rows give a size; the values are once, few, many and, for expanded clones, a class.

CDR3: CASSRTLAGGVYEQYF
DNA: TGTGCCAGCAGTAGAACCCTAGCGGGCGGGGTCTACGAGCAGTACTTC
size: .
V: TRBV6-5
D: TRBD2
J: TRBJ2-7

CDR3: CASSQEAFRTEAFF
DNA: TGCGCCAGCAGCCAAGAGGCGTTTCGGACTGAAGCTTTCTTT
size: .
V: TRBV4-3
D: .
J: TRBJ1-1

CDR3: CAIRGAFTEGYTF
DNA: TGTGCCATCAGGGGGGCATTTACCGAAGGCTACACCTTC
size: .
V: TRBV10-3
D: .
J: TRBJ1-2

CDR3: CASSVGSGQAEAFF
DNA: TGTGCCAGCAGCGTAGGATCGGGGCAAGCTGAAGCTTTCTTT
size: .
V: TRBV7-9
D: .
J: TRBJ1-1

CDR3: CASSPPGAGLWGTQYF
DNA: TGTGCCAGCAGCCCACCAGGGGCGGGTTTGTGGGGGACCCAGTACTTC
size: .
V: TRBV10-2
D: .
J: TRBJ2-5

CDR3: CASGGAHEKLFF
DNA: TGTGCCTCCGGAGGGGCCCATGAAAAACTGTTTTTT
size: .
V: TRBV11-1
D: .
J: TRBJ1-4

CDR3: CASSPQGLYAGELFF
DNA: TGTGCCAGCAGCCCTCAGGGGCTCTACGCCGGGGAGCTGTTTTTT
size: few
V: TRBV2
D: .
J: TRBJ2-2

CDR3: CSQDYTGPYEQYF
DNA: TGCAGCCAAGACTACACTGGTCCCTACGAGCAGTACTTC
size: .
V: TRBV29-1
D: .
J: TRBJ2-7

CDR3: CASSEAGPRDSEYF
DNA: TGTGCCAGCAGTGAGGCAGGCCCCCGGGACAGCGAGTACTTC
size: many
V: TRBV2
D: TRBD1
J: TRBJ2-7

CDR3: CASTSTGTYEQYF
DNA: TGTGCCAGCACCTCGACAGGGACCTACGAGCAGTACTTC
size: .
V: TRBV25-1
D: TRBD1
J: TRBJ2-7

CDR3: CASSPLQGETQYF
DNA: TGTGCCAGCAGCCCCTTACAGGGTGAGACCCAGTACTTC
size: few
V: TRBV5-4
D: .
J: TRBJ2-5

CDR3: CSVDDGVYYGYTF
DNA: TGCAGCGTTGACGACGGGGTGTACTATGGCTACACCTTC
size: .
V: TRBV29-1
D: .
J: TRBJ1-2

CDR3: CASRTSGRHEQYF
DNA: TGTGCCAGCAGGACTAGCGGGAGACACGAGCAGTACTTC
size: .
V: TRBV2
D: TRBD2
J: TRBJ2-7

CDR3: CASSYSGANTGELFF
DNA: TGTGCCAGCAGTTACTCAGGGGCGAACACCGGGGAGCTGTTTTTT
size: .
V: TRBV10-3
D: .
J: TRBJ2-2

CDR3: CASSPYSTDTQYF
DNA: TGTGCCAGCAGCCCCTATAGCACAGATACGCAGTATTTT
size: .
V: TRBV28
D: .
J: TRBJ2-3

CDR3: CAIAMGTGDSPLHF
DNA: TGTGCCATCGCCATGGGGACAGGGGATTCACCCCTCCACTTT
size: many
V: TRBV10-3
D: TRBD1
J: TRBJ1-6

CDR3: CASSSTSGANLQYF
DNA: TGTGCCAGTAGTTCCACTAGCGGGGCGAATTTGCAGTACTTC
size: few
V: TRBV19
D: TRBD2
J: TRBJ2-7

CDR3: CASSYSDRRQKNSPLHF
DNA: TGTGCCAGCAGTTACTCGGACCGACGACAGAAGAATTCACCCCTCCACTTT
size: .
V: TRBV6-2/TRBV6-3
D: .
J: TRBJ1-6

CDR3: CASSWTGTETQYF
DNA: TGTGCCAGCAGCTGGACAGGGACGGAGACCCAGTACTTC
size: few
V: TRBV2
D: TRBD1
J: TRBJ2-5

CDR3: CAISDSGRGEKLFF
DNA: TGTGCCATCAGTGACTCTGGCAGGGGTGAAAAACTGTTTTTT
size: .
V: TRBV10-3
D: .
J: TRBJ1-4

CDR3: CSVGTGTGEFF
DNA: .
size: once
V: TRBV29-1
D: .
J: TRBJ2-5

CDR3: CASSSNPRVYGYTF
DNA: TGTGCCAGCAGTTCTAACCCCAGGGTTTATGGCTACACCTTC
size: .
V: TRBV6-5
D: .
J: TRBJ1-2